The 17 T cell receptor beta chains given below trace back to one sample, sequenced in a study of early T cells in non-severe SARS-CoV-2 infection. TCRdb re-called the 5' RACE reads through MiXCR, storing one row per CDR3 protein. The sample has some 82,000 distinct CDR3 sequences, over 9.5% seen once. The specimen was whole blood, collected at baseline. The receptors originated from an adult who was a healthcare worker with PCR-confirmed SARS-CoV-2 infection or an uninfected control (not recorded which).

In this sample, this clonotype turned up many times. The genes are TRBV6-1 and TRBJ1-5; no firm D call. Trimming left V 8 bases short and J 9 bases short, with 14 bases between. Germline CDR1 and CDR2: MNHNS and SASEGT. The CDR3 contains 12 residues. As DNA, the CDR3 is TGTGCCAGCGCAGAGGAGTCGTGGCCCCAGCATTTT. Translated: CASAEESWPQHF.

The rearrangement joins TRBV10-3 to TRBJ1-6; 8 positions match TRBD1. CDR1 and CDR2 (germline): ENHRY, SYGVKD. The junction had 5 bases not matched to a gene; V was cut back by 8 bases and J by 8 bases. The CDR3 totals 13 residues. This chain's CDR3 is CAIGDRLDSPLHF. The CDR3 DNA follows: TGTGCCATCGGGGACAGGCTGGATTCACCCCTCCACTTT.

This clonotype was seen repeatedly, ten times or more. V gene TRBV19 combines with J gene TRBJ1-3; TRBD1 is a possible D gene (5 bases). The germline V gene has CDR1 LNHDA and CDR2 SQIVND (reference sequence). With 8 bases removed from V and 2 bases from J, the gap between germline ends came to 22 bases. The CDR3 runs to 17 residues. The chain's CDR3 is CASYTWGVRGPGNTIYF. CDR3 coding DNA: TGTGCCAGTTACACTTGGGGTGTCCGGGGACCTGGAAACACCATATATTTT.

This clonotype was picked up a small number of times. The CDR3 region has the DNA TGTGCCAGCAGCCAAGAGCGGTCCCCAGGGGGCGTCCCCGAGCAGTACTTC. It codes for CASSQERSPGGVPEQYF. The chain couples TRBV14 to TRBJ2-7; 8 bases match TRBD1. Per germline, CDR1 SGHDN and CDR2 FVKESK. The V gene end was trimmed by 0 bases and the J gene end by 6 bases; junction bases not matched to a gene: 13. The CDR3 length is 17 residues.

The CDR3 region is CASSLGDSGEQFF. In DNA, the CDR3 is TGTGCCAGCAGCTTAGGGGATAGTGGAGAGCAGTTCTTC. The J gene is TRBJ2-1, the V gene TRBV7-9; D is undetermined. The CDR3 spans 13 residues. V lost 1 base to trimming and J lost 10 bases, with 11 bases between them. CDR1 SEHNR and CDR2 FQNEAQ come from the germline V gene (reference sequence).

This clonotype was observed a few times. The rearrangement uses TRBV4-2 and TRBJ2-1; 14 bases align to TRBD2. Trimming at V came to 4 bases and at J to 7 bases, leaving 9 bases not matched to a gene. CDR3 length: 17 residues. Germline loops: CDR1 LGHNA, CDR2 YNFKEQ. DNA for the CDR3: TGTGCCAGCAGCCCTCAGCCGGGGACTAGCGGGAGTAATGAGCAGTTCTTC. Amino acids: CASSPQPGTSGSNEQFF.

The chain has TRBV18 and TRBJ2-1, with TRBD1 matching 8 bases. There are 16 residues in the CDR3. V was clipped by 4 bases and J by 4 bases; unmatched bases: 9. CDR1 KGHSH and CDR2 LQKENI come from the germline V gene. The CDR3 loop reads CASSLTGGQGYNEQFF. The CDR3 DNA follows: TGTGCCAGCTCACTCACCGGAGGACAGGGATACAATGAGCAGTTCTTC. Combining the CDR3 with reference TRBV18 and TRBJ2-1 gives the whole variable domain NAGVMQNPRHLVRRRGQEARLRCSPMKGHSHVYWYRQLPEEGLKFMVYLQKENIIDESGMPKERFSAEFPKEGPSILRIQQVVRGDSAAYFCASSLTGGQGYNEQFFGPGTRLTVL.

This clonotype appeared many times. The chain carries TRBV7-2 and TRBJ1-1; D perhaps matches TRBD1 (5 bases). Trimming took off 2 bases at V and 9 bases at J, with 16 bases between the two ends. The CDR3 has 14 residues. Germline CDR1 SGHTA, CDR2 FQGNSA. CDR3: CASSLSAGRVKAFF. CDR3 sequence (DNA): TGTGCCAGCAGCTTAAGTGCCGGCAGGGTGAAAGCTTTCTTT.

In its sample, this clonotype was seen a few times. The V and J genes are TRBV29-1 and TRBJ1-2; possibly TRBD1 for D (5 bases). There are 12 residues in the CDR3. CDR1 SQVTM and CDR2 ANQGSEA come from the germline V gene. Trimming left V 4 bases short and J 0 bases short, with 6 bases between. The CDR3 DNA reads as TGCAGCGTTGGGGGGACTAACTATGGCTACACCTTC. It translates to CSVGGTNYGYTF.

This clonotype was seen many times. This chain links TRBV20-1 with TRBJ2-1; unclear D gene. CDR3 length equals 14 residues. Trimming shortened V by 3 bases and J by 0 bases, and 9 bases separated the two germline ends. Germline CDR1 DFQATT, CDR2 SNEGSKA (reference sequence). Here the CDR3 reads CSARDPSSYNEQFF. As DNA, the CDR3 is TGCAGTGCTAGGGACCCGAGCTCCTACAATGAGCAGTTCTTC.

This clonotype came up many times. The chain couples TRBV7-2 to TRBJ2-5; perhaps D is TRBD1 or TRBD2 (5 bases each). The CDR3 runs to 17 residues. Trimming removed 5 bases at V and 2 bases at J, with 21 bases between. The V gene's germline CDR1 is SGHTA and CDR2 FQGNSA. The CDR3 region is CASSGPLGTEAQETQYF. The CDR3 bases are TGTGCCAGCAGCGGACCACTCGGGACGGAGGCTCAAGAGACCCAGTACTTC.

This sequence joins TRBV12-5 and TRBJ2-2, with TRBD1 as a possible D gene (6 bases). This CDR3 contains 16 residues. The germline V gene has CDR1 LGHNT and CDR2 FRNRAP. V lost 5 bases, J lost 4 bases, and 17 bases lay in between. The CDR3 DNA reads as TGTGCTAGTGGTCAGCAGGGGAAACGGAGCACCGGGGAGCTGTTTTTT. Translated, it gives CASGQQGKRSTGELFF.

The rearrangement uses TRBV12-3 or TRBV12-4 and TRBJ2-2; TRBD1 agrees at 9 bases. The CDR3 covers 16 residues. Losses at the gene ends were 5 bases for V and 6 bases for J; bases not matched to a gene: 10. CDR3 sequence: CASSTRTGADAGELFF. CDR3 nucleotide sequence: TGTGCCAGCAGTACCCGGACAGGGGCCGATGCCGGGGAGCTGTTTTTT.

The CDR3 region has the DNA TGTGCTAGTGGGAACAGGGCGATGGAGACCCAGTACTTC. Its translation is CASGNRAMETQYF. J is TRBJ2-5 and V is TRBV12-5; TRBD1 might be the D (6 bases). The V end was cut by 6 bases, the J end by 5 bases, with 13 bases between. The CDR3 is 13 residues long. Germline CDR1 is LGHNT and CDR2 is FRNRAP.

This clonotype showed up just a few times. The chain couples TRBV5-5 to TRBJ2-2; no firm D call. The CDR3 is made up of 15 amino acids. Trimming left V 0 bases short and J 6 bases short, with 12 bases between. From germline, CDR1 is SGHKS and CDR2 YYEKEE (reference sequence). For the CDR3, the DNA is TGTGCCAGCAGCTTGGCTATGGGCCCTCCCGGGGAGCTGTTTTTT. Residues: CASSLAMGPPGELFF.

The table lists this clonotype with many counts. This chain's CDR3 is CASSLSPRQGRYEQYF. The CDR3 DNA follows: TGTGCCAGCAGCTTAAGCCCCCGACAGGGGAGGTACGAGCAGTACTTC. This rearrangement joins TRBV11-2 to TRBJ2-7; 8 bases match TRBD1. This CDR3 has 16 amino acids. CDR1 SGHAT and CDR2 FQNNGV come from the germline V gene. V trimming: 2 bases; J trimming: 4 bases; junction bases outside the gene matches: 10.

This clonotype was observed at least ten times. V and J are TRBV29-1 and TRBJ2-2; unclear D gene. The CDR3 runs 13 residues. The germline gives CDR1 SQVTM, CDR2 ANQGSEA. Trimming took 4 bases from V and 6 from J, leaving 12 bases between them. Written as DNA, the CDR3 is TGCAGCGTTGCTCGTAGTGTCCCCGGGGAGCTGTTTTTT. Amino acids: CSVARSVPGELFF.